The 23 T cell receptor beta chains presented below share a single source sample, sequenced in a study of cytomegalovirus exposure and HLA in healthy donors. Primers for the PCR totalled 60 Vbeta and 13 Jbeta. Method: immunoSEQ multiplex PCR; TCRdb's copy keeps in-frame clones and lacks some. Of around 120,000 clones in the sample, roughly 9.9% are singletons; the top ten hold over 2.5%. Sequenced material: PBMCs. The origin of the receptors is a man aged 30 to 45 in good health and CMV-seronegative.

The V and J genes are TRBV7-9 and TRBJ2-1; D possibly corresponds to TRBD2 (5 bases). Trimming took 5 bases from V and 12 from J, leaving 14 bases between them. Looked up from germline, CDR1 is SEHNR and CDR2 is FQNEAQ (reference sequence). CDR3 size: 12 residues. This CDR3 reads CASSPRGLGQFF. CDR3 nucleotide sequence: TGTGCCAGCAGCCCCCGGGGATTAGGGCAGTTCTTC.

Of note for this clone: At the DNA level, this CDR3 is encoded by other sequences in the same sample as well. The gene calls are TRBV5-8 and TRBJ1-4; possibly TRBD1 for D (6 bases). CDR1 SGHTS and CDR2 YDEGEE come from the germline V gene. The CDR3 loop spans 16 amino acids. V lost 4 bases and J lost 6, with 19 bases in between. CDR3: CASSPVRDTRDEKLFF. The CDR3 coding sequence is TGTGCCAGCAGCCCCGTCCGGGACACCCGCGATGAAAAACTGTTTTTT.

The chain uses TRBV10-3 and TRBJ1-4; the match to TRBD1 covers 7 bases. The CDR3 is 14 residues long. Germline CDR1 reads ENHRY; CDR2 reads SYGVKD. J was trimmed by 3 bases and V by 5 bases; bases with no gene match: 3. CDR3 loop: CAISPTGSNEKLFF. The CDR3 DNA is TGTGCCATCAGTCCGACAGGGTCTAATGAAAAACTGTTTTTT.

This clone has just a few counts. The V and J genes are TRBV19 and TRBJ2-3; TRBD1 matches at 7 bases. Trimming at V came to 5 bases and at J to 2 bases, leaving 1 base not matched to a gene. Germline assignment: CDR1 LNHDA and CDR2 SQIVND (reference sequence). The CDR3 has 13 residues. CDR3: CASSGTVTDTQYF. In DNA form, the CDR3 reads TGTGCCAGTAGTGGGACAGTCACAGATACGCAGTATTTT.

The V gene is TRBV10-3, the J gene TRBJ2-7, with 12 bases aligning to TRBD2. With 5 bases clipped from V and 1 base from J, the junction kept 3 bases outside the gene matches. In germline, CDR1 is ENHRY, CDR2 SYGVKD. The CDR3 length is 15 residues. The CDR3 protein is CAISTTSGRSYEQYF. The CDR3 DNA reads as TGTGCCATCAGTACGACTAGCGGGAGATCCTACGAGCAGTACTTC.

This clone was picked up a small number of times. The V call is TRBV19, the J call TRBJ1-1; the D is unclear. This CDR3 contains 13 residues. Germline CDR1 is LNHDA and CDR2 is SQIVND (reference sequence). V lost 2 bases to trimming and J lost 1 base, with 5 bases between them. Here the CDR3 DNA reads TGTGCCAGTAGTATAACCGGGAACACTGAAGCTTTCTTT. This gives the protein CASSITGNTEAFF.

This clone has just a few counts. The chain has TRBV28 and TRBJ2-3; 7 bases agree with TRBD2. CDR1 is MDHEN and CDR2 is SYDVKM in the germline V gene. The junction had 14 bases not matched to a gene; V was cut back by 4 bases and J by 1 base. The CDR3 covers 18 residues. The CDR3 is CASSSQNGLVRGTDTQYF. CDR3 nucleotides: TGTGCCAGCAGTTCACAAAACGGACTAGTACGTGGCACAGATACGCAGTATTTT.

This clone was detected a few times. The V gene is TRBV10-2, the J gene TRBJ1-5; D may be TRBD1 (5 bases). CDR1 and CDR2 (germline): WSHSY, SAAADI. Trimming cost V 2 bases and J 7 bases, with 9 bases left between them. The CDR3 has 13 residues. The CDR3: CASSEPGEQPQHF. In DNA form, the CDR3 reads TGCGCCAGCAGTGAGCCGGGGGAACAGCCCCAGCATTTT.

This clone was counted between two and nine times. An end of the junction differs from the germline gene, which may be a read error. V and J are TRBV6-6 and TRBJ1-1, with TRBD1 matching over 8 bases. Germline lookup yields CDR1 MNHNY and CDR2 SVGAGI (reference sequence). This CDR3 comprises 11 residues. The CDR3 loop reads CASSDRDRGCF. CDR3 DNA: TGTGCCAGCAGTGACAGAGACAGGGGTTGCTTT.

This clone was seen a handful of times. The chain employs TRBV5-1 and TRBJ1-1; D gene uncertain. The CDR3 consists of 13 residues. Germline values: CDR1 SGHRS, CDR2 YFSETQ. The V gene lost 5 bases and the J gene lost 4 bases, with 12 bases spanning the gap. As DNA, the CDR3 is TGCGCCAGCAGTGAAGGGAGGGTCACTGAAGCTTTCTTT. Amino acids: CASSEGRVTEAFF.

The chain has TRBV25-1 and TRBJ1-5; TRBD1 is a possible D gene (6 bases). The V gene's germline CDR1 is MGHDK and CDR2 SYGVNS. Trimming cost V 6 bases and J 3 bases, with 15 bases left between them. This CDR3 region has 15 residues. CDR3 amino acids: CASRVRGRVNQPQHF. The CDR3 DNA reads as TGTGCCAGCAGGGTCAGGGGACGGGTCAATCAGCCCCAGCATTTT.

V gene TRBV6-5 combines with J gene TRBJ2-3, with TRBD2 identical over 9 bases. CDR3 length: 16 residues. V was pared by 0 bases and J by 6 bases, with 7 bases of the junction left unmatched. CDR1 is MNHEY and CDR2 is SVGAGI in the germline V gene. The CDR3 DNA sequence: TGTGCCAGCAGTTACTCCGGGACTAGCCCCGCGGATACGCAGTATTTT. Encoded protein: CASSYSGTSPADTQYF.

This clone has a handful of counts. J is TRBJ2-7 and V is TRBV29-1, with 9 bases aligning to TRBD2. The CDR3 length is 15 residues. The germline V gene has CDR1 SQVTM and CDR2 ANQGSEA. V trimming: 7 bases; J trimming: 3 bases; junction bases outside the gene matches: 13. The CDR3 loop reads CSAVLSSGSIYEQYF. The DNA of the CDR3 is TGCAGCGCCGTATTGAGTAGCGGGAGTATCTACGAGCAGTACTTC.

This clone appeared a few times. This chain uses TRBV7-9 with TRBJ1-2; D is uncertain. Germline V CDR1 and CDR2: SEHNR, FQNEAQ (reference sequence). The CDR3 consists of 16 residues. Trimming cost V 0 bases and J 7 bases, with 18 bases left between them. In DNA form, the CDR3 reads TGTGCCAGCAGCTTAGCGGCTGGGAGGGCCCTCAGTGGCTACACCTTC. This codes for CASSLAAGRALSGYTF.

This chain links TRBV19 with TRBJ1-1; D remains unclear. CDR3 length: 14 amino acids. Trimming pared 3 bases from V and 0 bases from J, leaving 8 bases between. CDR1 and CDR2 from the germline V gene are LNHDA and SQIVND (reference sequence). The CDR3 reads CASSMRGMNTEAFF. The CDR3 DNA follows: TGTGCCAGTAGTATGAGAGGGATGAACACTGAAGCTTTCTTT.

Notes on this clone: One end of the junction fails to match germline, which may point to a read error. The same CDR3 can be traced to other DNA sequences in this sample. This chain connects TRBV27 to TRBJ1-4, with D possibly being TRBD1 (5 bases). Germline CDR1 and CDR2: MNHEY and SMNVEV (reference sequence). This CDR3 is built from 13 residues. CDR3 region: CAREQAPNEKLFF. The CDR3 region has the DNA TGTGCCAGAGAACAGGCGCCCAATGAAAAGCTGTTTTTT. Full variable domain (missing parts from reference TRBV27 and TRBJ1-4): EAQVTQNPRYLITVTGKKLTVTCSQNMNHEYMSWYRQDPGLGLRQIYYSMNVEVTDKGDVPEGYKVSRKEKRNFPLILESPSPNQTSLYFCAREQAPNEKLFFGSGTQLSVL.

This chain joins TRBV7-2 and TRBJ1-5; D is perhaps TRBD1 (5 bases). There are 15 residues in the CDR3. The V gene's germline CDR1 is SGHTA and CDR2 FQGNSA. V lost 2 bases, J lost 6 bases, and 14 bases lay in between. Written as DNA, the CDR3 is TGTGCCAGCAGCTTAAGGCAGGGAGGTGGTCAGCCCCAGCATTTT. Translation gives CASSLRQGGGQPQHF.

This clone was seen only a few times. V is TRBV5-4 and J is TRBJ2-7, with TRBD1 matching 9 bases. Germline CDR1 SGHNT, CDR2 YYREEE (reference sequence). J was trimmed by 5 bases and V by 4 bases; bases with no gene match: 4. CDR3 length: 13 residues. The CDR3 sequence is CASSMDRGHEQYF. The CDR3 coding sequence is TGTGCCAGCAGCATGGACAGGGGCCACGAGCAGTACTTC.

The rearrangement joins TRBV4-1 to TRBJ1-1, with D perhaps TRBD1 (6 bases). Trimming cost V 4 bases and J 6 bases, with 15 bases left between them. There are 14 residues in the CDR3. Per the germline V gene, CDR1 is MGHRA and CDR2 is YSYEKL. CDR3 in amino acids: CASSPRGPLAEAFF. The CDR3 DNA reads TGCGCCAGCAGCCCCAGGGGCCCCCTCGCTGAAGCTTTCTTT.

The chain combines TRBV6-5 with TRBJ2-7, with 8 bases that match TRBD1. V was pared by 6 bases and J by 3 bases, with 10 bases of the junction left unmatched. The germline CDR1 and CDR2 sequences are MNHEY and SVGAGI. The CDR3 runs to 15 residues. CDR3 in amino acids: CASRDGTGRYYEQYV. In DNA form, the CDR3 reads TGTGCCAGCAGGGACGGGACAGGCAGATACTACGAGCAGTACGTC.

This clone was counted between two and nine times. This chain connects TRBV18 to TRBJ1-1; D is unclear. V was shortened by 4 bases and J by 0 bases, with 9 bases between the two germline ends. Germline V gene sequence: CDR1 KGHSH, CDR2 LQKENI. The CDR3 sequence is 14 residues long. Here the CDR3 DNA reads TGTGCCAGCTCACTTGCGGGTCTGAACACTGAAGCTTTCTTT. This encodes CASSLAGLNTEAFF.

This clone was detected only a few times. This chain connects TRBV19 to TRBJ2-5; possible D gene TRBD2, 5 bases. From germline, CDR1 is LNHDA and CDR2 SQIVND (reference sequence). CDR3 length equals 14 residues. Trimming shortened V by 9 bases and J by 5 bases, and 19 bases separated the two germline ends. DNA of the CDR3: TGTGCCAGCCGCAAAGACGGACGGAGGGAGACCCAGTACTTC. Residues: CASRKDGRRETQYF.

This clone has more than one count but fewer than ten. The chain recombines TRBV25-1 with TRBJ1-6, with D unresolved. Germline V gives CDR1 MGHDK, CDR2 SYGVNS. The CDR3 length is 13 residues. Trimming removed 4 bases from V and 9 bases from J, with 10 bases in between. The CDR3 loop reads CASSAQDRSPLHF. The CDR3 DNA sequence: TGTGCCAGCAGTGCCCAGGATCGTTCACCCCTCCACTTT.